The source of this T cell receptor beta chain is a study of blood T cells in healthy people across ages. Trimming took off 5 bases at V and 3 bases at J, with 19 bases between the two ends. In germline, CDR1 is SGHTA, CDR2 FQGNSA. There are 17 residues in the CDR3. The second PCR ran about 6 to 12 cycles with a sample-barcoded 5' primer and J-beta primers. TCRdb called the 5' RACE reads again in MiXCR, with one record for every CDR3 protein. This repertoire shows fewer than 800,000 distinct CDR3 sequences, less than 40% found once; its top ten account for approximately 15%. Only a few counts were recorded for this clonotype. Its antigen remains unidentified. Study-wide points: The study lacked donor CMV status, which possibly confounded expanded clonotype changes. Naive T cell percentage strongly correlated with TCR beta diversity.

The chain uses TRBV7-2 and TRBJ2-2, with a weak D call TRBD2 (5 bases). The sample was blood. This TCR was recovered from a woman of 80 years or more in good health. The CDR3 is CASSQYKGRTDTGELFF. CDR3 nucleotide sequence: TGTGCCAGCAGCCAATATAAAGGGCGGACTGACACCGGGGAGCTGTTTTTT.